The clone carrying this TCR beta chain was found many times. Its cognate antigen is unknown. This specimen belongs to a study of regulatory T cells in long-lasting Graves disease. Study outcomes and limitations: Compared with new cases, persistent Graves' patients showed reduced TCR diversity.

This CDR3 region has 13 residues. Trimming shortened V by 3 bases and J by 3 bases, and 8 bases separated the two germline ends. Specified time point: newly diagnosed GD, antithyroid drugs for less than 3 months. After RNA was extracted from PBMCs, the TCR library was made from it. Libraries of TCR beta came from iRepertoire HTBI primers plus Arm-PCR of CDR3 regions. In TCRdb, the multiplex PCR reads were re-called with MiXCR into one record per CDR3 protein. The table lists about 420,000 distinct CDR3 sequences, less than 20% of them singletons, with about a quarter in the top ten. Another study also made use of these data, one on T cells in Graves' hyperthyroidism and ophthalmopathy. That work states: For ophthalmopathy, model prediction preceded onset by a median roughly 5.9 months.

The chain employs TRBV12-3 or TRBV12-4 and TRBJ1-1, with unresolved D. The sequences come from peripheral blood mononuclear cells (PBMCs), collected at new diagnosis, from a patient treated with antithyroid drugs. This sequence originates from a woman aged 18-29 years with Graves disease. CDR3 sequence reads: CASSLSRYTEAFF. The DNA of the CDR3 is TGTGCCAGCAGTTTGTCGAGGTACACTGAAGCTTTCTTT.